The clone carrying this TCR beta chain came up a few times. Germline CDR1 reads SQVTM; CDR2 reads ANQGSEA. The CDR3 is made up of 14 amino acids. V gave up 0 bases and J gave up 5 bases; unmatched junction bases: 4. This sample is drawn from a study of T-cell reconstitution after alpha-beta-depleted transplantation in children. Unique molecular identifiers were incorporated into the prepared TCRbeta library. A single record per CDR3 protein comes from TCRdb applying MiXCR to the PCR reads. The data hold about 500,000 distinct CDR3 sequences, with approximately 32% observed a single time. The chain joins TRBV29-1 to TRBJ1-1; TRBD1 aligns across 9 bases. The sequence came from a human donor who donated a stem cell graft to a child with aplastic anemia. Material: PBMCs from the stem cell graft donor, obtained from the stem cell graft. The CDR3 loop reads CSVEEDRGRTEAFF. The CDR3 DNA sequence: TGCAGCGTTGAAGAAGACAGGGGGAGGACTGAAGCTTTCTTT.